The 4 T cell receptor beta chains reported below all come from one sample, sequenced in a study of shared clonotypes between healthy human individuals. Clones were read by immunoSEQ multiplex PCR, and TCRdb kept only the in-frame ones, dropping some. The table shows approximately 740,000 clones, with nearly 95% occurring only once. Naive CD8 cells comprised CD45RO-negative, CCR7-positively selected cells, excluding terminally differentiated effector memory CD45RA+ cells. Sequencing was carried out using naive CD8+ T cells sorted from blood. The receptors come from a man aged 25-45 years in good health.

The V call is TRBV7-2, the J call TRBJ2-5; 10 bases align to TRBD2. Trimming at V came to 5 bases and at J to 5 bases, leaving 20 bases not matched to a gene. There are 19 residues in the CDR3. Germline CDR1 and CDR2: SGHTA and FQGNSA. In nucleotides, the CDR3 is TGTGCCAGCAGCCAAACCGCAGTCGGGCTAGCGGGAGCCGGGGAGACCCAGTACTTC. Protein product: CASSQTAVGLAGAGETQYF.

V and J are TRBV4-3 and TRBJ2-3; TRBD2 is a possible D gene (5 bases). This CDR3 region has 15 residues. Germline CDR1 and CDR2: LGHNA and YSLEER. V gave up 5 bases and J gave up 3 bases, with 15 bases separating them. This CDR3 is CASSYDWGATDTQYF. The CDR3 region has the DNA TGCGCCAGCAGCTACGACTGGGGAGCGACAGATACGCAGTATTTT.

This chain joins TRBV28 and TRBJ2-4, with D perhaps matching TRBD1 (6 bases). Trimming stripped 1 base from V and 5 bases from J, with 12 bases between. The CDR3 covers 15 residues. Germline V gives CDR1 MDHEN, CDR2 SYDVKM. CDR3 residues: CASSLSGGGENIQYF. The CDR3 nucleotides read TGTGCCAGCAGTTTATCAGGTGGGGGCGAAAACATTCAGTACTTC.

This chain joins TRBV27 and TRBJ2-1, with TRBD2 identical over 9 bases. The CDR3 is 17 amino acids. CDR1 is MNHEY, CDR2 SMNVEV, per germline (reference sequence). V shed 8 bases and J 2 bases; nucleotides not matched to a gene: 13. This CDR3 is CASGPLGSGSTYNEQFF. CDR3 in DNA: TGTGCCAGCGGCCCTCTGGGTAGCGGGAGTACCTACAATGAGCAGTTCTTC.